Listed below are T cell receptor beta chains from one sample, sequenced in a study of blood T cell repertoires in COVID-19. The protocol was immunoSEQ multiplex PCR, while the TCRdb copy is restricted to in-frame clones and leaves out a portion. Among around 180,000 clones, approximately 87% were seen once, and the ten largest hold about 20%. Sequencing was performed on peripheral blood. Receptor source: a man in his 70s with active or convalescent COVID-19. The CDR3 runs from the conserved cysteine through the conserved F or W. D genes are given only for firm matches. Only part of the rows carry a size: once, few, many, or a class if the clone is expanded.

NA	TRBV28	TRBJ1-3	NA	CASSPGTSGNTIYF	TGTGCCAGCAGTCCCGGGACATCTGGAAACACCATATATTTT
NA	TRBV10-2	TRBJ1-1	NA	CASARQVNTEAFF	TGCGCCAGCGCAAGACAGGTGAACACTGAAGCTTTCTTT
once	TRBV7-8	TRBJ1-5	TRBD1	CASSRQGAYQPQHF	TGTGCCAGCAGTCGACAGGGGGCCTATCAGCCCCAGCATTTT
NA	TRBV7-2	TRBJ1-3	NA	CASSLEGGAGNTIYF	TGTGCCAGCAGCTTAGAGGGGGGGGCAGGAAACACCATATATTTT
NA	TRBV30	TRBJ2-7	TRBD1	CAWQVQGSSYEQYF	TGTGCCTGGCAAGTACAGGGGAGCTCCTACGAGCAGTACTTC
NA	TRBV7-6	TRBJ1-4	TRBD1	CASSPLPPSTGGPTNEKLFF	TGTGCCAGCAGCCCCCTCCCCCCATCGACAGGGGGCCCAACTAATGAAAAACTGTTTTTT
NA	TRBV7-2	TRBJ2-7	TRBD1	CASSKGQGYEQYF	TGTGCCAGCAGCAAGGGACAGGGGTACGAGCAGTACTTC
NA	TRBV5-1	TRBJ2-7	TRBD2	CASSPSRDYSYEQYF	TGCGCCAGCAGCCCGAGCCGGGACTACTCATACGAGCAGTACTTC
NA	TRBV7-3	TRBJ1-1	NA	CASSLMRPGGTEAFF	TGTGCCAGCAGCTTAATGCGGCCCGGTGGGACTGAAGCTTTCTTT
NA	TRBV7-9	TRBJ1-2	NA	CASSRLGSGYGYTF	TGTGCCAGCAGCCGACTAGGTTCGGGCTATGGCTACACCTTC
NA	TRBV7-2	TRBJ2-7	NA	CASSLARFGQYF	TGTGCCAGCAGCTTAGCGCGGTTCGGGCAGTACTTC
NA	TRBV6-6	TRBJ2-3	TRBD2	CASSYSGSGGDTQYF	TGTGCCAGCAGTTACTCCGGTAGCGGGGGAGATACGCAGTATTTT
NA	TRBV7-2	TRBJ2-7	NA	CASSLFLGVYEQYF	TGTGCCAGCAGCTTATTTCTAGGGGTCTACGAGCAGTACTTC
NA	TRBV29-1	TRBJ1-2	TRBD1	CSVAGTGTARGYTF	TGCAGCGTTGCCGGGACAGGGACCGCTCGGGGCTACACCTTC
NA	TRBV11-2	TRBJ2-2	TRBD2	CASSLDTSGANTGELFF	TGTGCCAGCAGCTTAGATACTAGCGGGGCTAACACCGGGGAGCTGTTTTTT
NA	TRBV5-4	TRBJ1-1	TRBD1	CASSTPTQGWTEAFF	TGTGCCAGCAGCACTCCCACACAGGGGTGGACTGAAGCTTTCTTT
NA	TRBV3-1/TRBV3-2	TRBJ2-5	NA	CASSQDPRTAGTQYF	TGTGCCAGCAGCCAAGACCCCAGGACAGCAGGTACCCAGTACTTC
NA	TRBV4-1	TRBJ2-5	TRBD1	CASSQNRDRVRETQYF	TGCGCCAGCAGCCAGAACCGGGACAGGGTGCGGGAGACCCAGTACTTC
NA	TRBV7-8	TRBJ1-3	TRBD1	CASSLTTGVGNTIYF	TGTGCCAGCAGCTTAACAACAGGGGTTGGAAACACCATATATTTT
NA	TRBV29-1	TRBJ2-5	NA	CSVGSGSQTQYF	TGCAGCGTTGGGTCAGGGTCTCAGACCCAGTACTTC